This T cell receptor beta chain was identified during a study of T-cell memory formation after mild COVID-19. About the study: TCR clusters largely stayed donor specific.

Trimming took 0 bases from V and 1 from J, leaving 4 bases between them. The CDR3 runs 13 residues. 5'RACE with constant-segment primers built TCRalpha and TCRbeta cDNA libraries with UMIs. TCRdb used MiXCR to reprocess the 5' RACE reads, holding one entry per CDR3 protein. This table holds roughly 450,000 distinct CDR3 sequences, around a sixth found once. General study results and limits: Contracting clones from day 15 to 85 showed balanced CD4/CD8; later expanders favored CD4+. Among CD4+ contracting clones, most were CM and EM, and CD8+ ones EMRA.

This clonotype was seen repeatedly, ten times or more. Its target is unknown. The sequenced sample consisted of PBMCs or a T cell subset sorted from them (not recorded which). This sequence was found in an adult woman who had mild COVID-19 (a few samples of this study predate the infection). Cell type and time point are not known. J is TRBJ2-7 and V is TRBV12-3 or TRBV12-4, with D uncertain. The CDR3 reads CASSLAESYEQYF. The CDR3 coding sequence is TGTGCCAGCAGTTTAGCGGAATCCTACGAGCAGTACTTC.